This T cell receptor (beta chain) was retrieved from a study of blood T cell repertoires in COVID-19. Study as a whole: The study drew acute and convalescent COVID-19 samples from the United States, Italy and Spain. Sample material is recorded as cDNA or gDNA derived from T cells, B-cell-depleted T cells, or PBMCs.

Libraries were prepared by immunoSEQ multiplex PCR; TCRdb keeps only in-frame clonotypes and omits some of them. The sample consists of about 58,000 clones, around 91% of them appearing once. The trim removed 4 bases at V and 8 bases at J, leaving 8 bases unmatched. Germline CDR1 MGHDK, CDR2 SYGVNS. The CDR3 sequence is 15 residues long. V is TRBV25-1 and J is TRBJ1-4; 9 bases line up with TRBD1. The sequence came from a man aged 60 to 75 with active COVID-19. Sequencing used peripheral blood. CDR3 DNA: TGTGCCAGCAGTGCCCGGGACAGGGCTGTAGAAAAACTGTTTTTT. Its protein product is CASSARDRAVEKLFF.